The clone carrying this T cell receptor beta chain was seen more than once but under ten times. TCRdb processed the bulk RNA-seq reads anew with MiXCR; each CDR3 protein has one entry. Of 3,000 or so distinct CDR3 sequences listed, around four fifths are singletons. The entry originates in a study of draining lymph node invasion in breast cancer. Memory conventional CD4 T cells were sorted as CD4+ CD45RA- CD25- cells. Germline CDR1 reads SGDLS; CDR2 reads YYNGEE. This CDR3 is 13 amino acids long. Trimming removed 4 bases at V and 6 bases at J, with 10 bases between. This receptor was identified in a female donor with luminal breast cancer. The chain combines TRBV9 with TRBJ2-2; D unresolved. The sequencing sample was made of sorted memory CD4+ effector T cells from a lymph node. The CDR3 nucleotides are TGTGCCAGCAGCCCCAGGCCCGCCGGGGAGCTGTTTTTT. Translating it yields CASSPRPAGELFF.